The present T cell receptor (beta chain) was sequenced within a study of T-cell memory formation after mild COVID-19. Study-wide results and caveats: Mainly in CM and EM were contracting CD4+ clones; CD8+ were in EMRA. Day 37-peaking second-wave clones had unconfirmed SARS-CoV-2 specificity. Cross-reactive memory apparently joined, as some responding clones appeared in pre-infection memory.

As for this clonotype: Its antigen is not known.

The V end was cut by 3 bases, the J end by 6 bases, with 11 bases between. CDR3 length equals 14 residues. Germline lookup yields CDR1 WSHSY and CDR2 SAAADI. Barcoded TCR alpha and TCR beta cDNA libraries with UMIs came from 5'RACE using constant-segment primers. One entry per CDR3 protein results from TCRdb running MiXCR on the 5' RACE reads. Of 350,000 to 500,000 distinct CDR3 sequences listed, 23% are singletons. The TCR was taken from an adult woman who had mild COVID-19 (a few samples of this study predate the infection). Cell type and time point are not known. Material for sequencing was PBMCs or a T cell subset sorted from them (not recorded which). The chain employs TRBV10-2 and TRBJ2-2; D is unclear. CDR3 protein: CASSDPNLSGELFF. The DNA for the CDR3 is TGCGCCAGCAGTGACCCGAATTTGTCCGGGGAGCTGTTTTTT.